This T cell receptor beta chain was sequenced for a study of OX40 agonist ivuxolimab in advanced cancers. Study-level findings and limits: CD4+ and CD8+ blood T cells expanded clonally by week 6 at 0.1 to 3.0 mg/kg.

Regarding this clone: What it binds is not known.

The trim removed 1 base at V and 7 bases at J, leaving 10 bases unmatched. The CDR3 loop spans 18 amino acids. Germline assignment: CDR1 SGHTA and CDR2 FQGTGA. Some clones are missing from TCRdb's copy, which holds only in-frame ones; the method was immunoSEQ multiplex PCR. This table holds fewer than 35,000 clones, over 85% found once. V is TRBV7-3 and J is TRBJ2-2, with 12 bases identical to TRBD2. This clonotype originated in an adult with an advanced solid tumor such as melanoma, head and neck, liver or kidney cancer. The sample was CD4+ or CD8+ T cells sorted from blood, taken in a trial of the OX40 agonist ivuxolimab. CDR3 region: CASSLRPSGRALGGELFF. The CDR3, as DNA: TGTGCCAGCAGCTTAAGACCTAGCGGGAGGGCCCTCGGCGGGGAGCTGTTTTTT.